These 26 T cell receptor beta chains originate from one sample sequenced in a study of lymphopenia after photon versus proton radiotherapy. Data came from immunoSEQ multiplex PCR; TCRdb stores just in-frame clones and leaves some out. This sample yields approximately 7,300 clones, of which just under 95% are seen a single time; 1.5% to 2% belongs to the top ten. This specimen was peripheral blood, taken from a patient treated with photon-based radiotherapy. The receptor set was obtained from a woman between 45 and 60 years old with cholangiocarcinoma.

This chain uses TRBV5-6 with TRBJ1-3, with 9 bases matching TRBD1. The ends lost 4 bases at V and 0 bases at J; junction bases unmatched: 11. The CDR3 sequence is 18 residues long. Germline V gives CDR1 SGHDT, CDR2 YYEEEE. CDR3 DNA: TGTGCCAGCAGCCCGAAGGGGGGACAGGGACTCTCTGGAAACACCATATATTTT. This gives the protein CASSPKGGQGLSGNTIYF.

This sequence joins TRBV6-1 and TRBJ2-1; tentative D call: TRBD1 (7 bases). CDR1 is MNHNS and CDR2 is SASEGT in the germline V gene. The CDR3 runs 15 residues. Trimming took 2 bases from V and 6 from J, leaving 14 bases between them. The chain's CDR3 is CASSELRQGGNEQFF. CDR3 sequence (DNA): TGTGCCAGCAGTGAACTCCGACAGGGAGGCAATGAGCAGTTCTTC.

The chain combines TRBV7-2 with TRBJ2-5; tentatively, D is TRBD1 or TRBD2 (5 bases each). The CDR3 has 15 amino acids. Germline V gene sequence: CDR1 SGHTA, CDR2 FQGNSA. V dropped 5 bases and J dropped 4 bases, with 17 bases sitting between them. CDR3 DNA: TGTGCCAGCAGCCCCCAGACGGGGACCCTAGAGACCCAGTACTTC. Translating it yields CASSPQTGTLETQYF.

The V and J genes are TRBV29-1 and TRBJ1-1; D gene unclear. The CDR3 length is 12 residues. V gave up 1 base and J gave up 8 bases, with 11 bases separating them. Germline V gene lookup returns CDR1 SQVTM and CDR2 ANQGSEA. The DNA for the CDR3 is TGCAGCGTTGAAGGCTTGGGATCCGAAGCTTTCTTT. It translates to CSVEGLGSEAFF.

CDR3 bases: TGTGCCAGCAGCTTAGCTCTCGGACAGTTGGGTGGGGCTTTCTTT. Its protein is CASSLALGQLGGAFF. This chain uses TRBV7-9 with TRBJ1-1; a weak D match, TRBD1 (6 bases). V was trimmed by 0 bases and J by 11 bases, leaving 19 bases between them. Germline V gene lookup returns CDR1 SEHNR and CDR2 FQNEAQ (reference sequence). The CDR3 runs to 15 residues.

The CDR3 DNA reads TGTGCCAGCTCACCACAGACAGGCCCCAATCAGCCCCAGCATTTT. Its translation is CASSPQTGPNQPQHF. This chain connects TRBV18 to TRBJ1-5; D may be TRBD1 (6 bases). Germline-derived CDR1 and CDR2 are KGHSH and LQKENI. CDR3 length: 15 residues. The V end was cut by 1 base, the J end by 3 bases, with 10 bases between.

The rearrangement joins TRBV18 to TRBJ2-7, with a possible D match to TRBD1 (6 bases). Between the trimmed V and J ends, which lost 8 bases and 2 bases, there was a span of 19 bases. The CDR3 spans 15 residues. The germline CDR1 and CDR2 sequences are KGHSH and LQKENI. CDR3 residues: CASQRGSAGPYEQYF. For the CDR3, the DNA is TGTGCCAGCCAGAGGGGGTCGGCCGGTCCCTACGAGCAGTACTTC.

This clone was counted a single time. The chain carries TRBV6-5 and TRBJ1-1; tentative D call: TRBD1 (5 bases). Trimming took off 4 bases at V and 5 bases at J, with 11 bases between the two ends. CDR3 length: 13 residues. Germline values: CDR1 MNHEY, CDR2 SVGAGI. The CDR3, as DNA: TGTGCCAGCAGTTTTCAGGGACGGACTGAAGCTTTCTTT. Its protein is CASSFQGRTEAFF.

The chain employs TRBV6-6 and TRBJ1-2; unclear D gene. CDR1 and CDR2 (germline): MNHNY, SVGAGI (reference sequence). V lost 5 bases and J 8 bases, leaving 15 bases between the germline ends. The CDR3 loop spans 13 amino acids. CDR3 loop: CASSPLNHWGYTF. The CDR3 DNA reads as TGTGCCAGCAGTCCATTGAACCATTGGGGCTACACCTTC.

V and J are TRBV30 and TRBJ2-3; the D is unclear. The germline gives CDR1 GTSNPN, CDR2 SVGIG (reference sequence). V was cut by 1 base and J by 9 bases, with 8 bases left in between. This CDR3 has 11 amino acids. The CDR3, as DNA: TGTGCCTGGAGTGCGTCTATCACGCAGTATTTT. Translating gives CAWSASITQYF.

V is TRBV19 and J is TRBJ2-7; perhaps TRBD1 as D (5 bases). This CDR3 has 16 amino acids. CDR1 and CDR2 from the germline V gene are LNHDA and SQIVND (reference sequence). V lost 5 bases to trimming and J lost 0 bases, with 17 bases between them. The CDR3 loop is CASSLADMPSSYEQYF. CDR3 bases: TGTGCCAGTAGTCTCGCGGACATGCCGAGCTCCTACGAGCAGTACTTC.

The chain employs TRBV4-3 and TRBJ1-4; no reliable D call. The CDR3 has 15 amino acids. V lost 3 bases and J lost 5, with 13 bases in between. Looked up from germline, CDR1 is LGHNA and CDR2 is YSLEER. CDR3 protein: CASSQWDGRNEKLFF. The CDR3, as DNA: TGCGCCAGCAGCCAGTGGGATGGTCGGAATGAAAAACTGTTTTTT.

This clone was picked up one time. For the CDR3, the DNA is TGTGCCAGCAGTCCCTCGACAGGTGCTTCCTACGAGCAGTACTTC. Protein sequence: CASSPSTGASYEQYF. This chain links TRBV27 with TRBJ2-7; weak D call: TRBD1 (6 bases). The germline V gene has CDR1 MNHEY and CDR2 SMNVEV (reference sequence). Trimming removed 5 bases at V and 1 base at J, with 15 bases between. The CDR3 sequence is 15 residues long.

The chain employs TRBV7-9 and TRBJ1-1; D may be TRBD1 (6 bases). V gave up 5 bases and J gave up 4 bases, with 11 bases separating them. The CDR3 consists of 13 residues. Germline V gene data show CDR1 as SEHNR and CDR2 as FQNEAQ (reference sequence). CDR3 in DNA: TGTGCCAGCAGCAAAGAGGGGGGCACTGAAGCTTTCTTT. Translated: CASSKEGGTEAFF.

CDR3 DNA sequence: TGTGCCAGCAGCTCACCACTAACCCCAGAGCGGGGATCCTATAATTCACCCCTCCACTTT. Translation gives CASSSPLTPERGSYNSPLHF. The chain links TRBV5-5 to TRBJ1-6; D is unclear. Trimming cost V 3 bases and J 1 base, with 23 bases left between them. Germline V gene sequence: CDR1 SGHKS, CDR2 YYEKEE (reference sequence). The CDR3 spans 20 residues.

V usage is TRBV5-1 and J usage is TRBJ2-1; D tentatively reads TRBD1 or TRBD2 (5 bases each). The germline V and J ends were trimmed by 4 bases and 6 bases, with 14 bases remaining between them. Germline V gene data show CDR1 as SGHRS and CDR2 as YFSETQ. This CDR3 has 14 amino acids. DNA for the CDR3: TGCGCCAGCAGCCGACAGCGGTGGGTCAATGAGCAGTTCTTC. Its protein is CASSRQRWVNEQFF. Full variable domain (rest looked up from reference TRBV5-1 and TRBJ2-1): KAGVTQTPRYLIKTRGQQVTLSCSPISGHRSVSWYQQTPGQGLQFLFEYFSETQRNKGNFPGRFSGRQFSNSRSEMNVSTLELGDSALYLCASSRQRWVNEQFFGPGTRLTVL.

V gene TRBV11-2 combines with J gene TRBJ1-2; D is perhaps TRBD1 (5 bases). Germline CDR1 is SGHAT and CDR2 is FQNNGV. The CDR3 loop spans 14 amino acids. Trimming removed 0 bases from V and 7 bases from J, with 12 bases in between. The CDR3 DNA sequence: TGTGCCAGCAGCTTAGACAGGGCTCTAGGTGGCTACACCTTC. Its translation is CASSLDRALGGYTF.

The V gene is TRBV6-5, the J gene TRBJ1-3; D is uncertain. CDR3 length: 13 residues. V lost 4 bases and J 0 bases, leaving 4 bases between the germline ends. Germline V gene sequence: CDR1 MNHEY, CDR2 SVGAGI. The CDR3 loop is CASSSASGNTIYF. In DNA, the CDR3 is TGTGCCAGCAGTTCCGCCTCTGGAAACACCATATATTTT.

The rearrangement uses TRBV2 and TRBJ2-2, with 11 bases lining up with TRBD2. Germline V gives CDR1 SNHLY, CDR2 FYNNEI. J lost 5 bases, V lost 6 bases, and 5 bases had no gene match. This CDR3 is built from 15 residues. CDR3 sequence: CASSPSSGGTGELFF. Here the CDR3 DNA reads TGTGCCAGCAGCCCTTCTAGCGGGGGGACCGGGGAGCTGTTTTTT.

The chain has TRBV10-3 and TRBJ2-3, with 7 bases aligning to TRBD2. With 8 bases clipped from V and 0 bases from J, the junction kept 8 bases outside the gene matches. Germline CDR1 reads ENHRY; CDR2 reads SYGVKD. The CDR3 is made up of 15 amino acids. The CDR3 protein is CAIGVGSGSTDTQYF. The CDR3 DNA reads TGTGCCATCGGGGTAGGTAGCGGGAGCACAGATACGCAGTATTTT.

The chain employs TRBV6-5 and TRBJ2-7, with TRBD1 identical over 9 bases. CDR1 and CDR2 from the germline V gene are MNHEY and SVGAGI. The V gene end was trimmed by 4 bases and the J gene end by 7 bases; junction bases not matched to a gene: 8. The CDR3 extends over 14 amino acids. CDR3 sequence reads: CASSFWTGASEQYF. In nucleotides, the CDR3 is TGTGCCAGCAGTTTCTGGACAGGGGCGAGTGAGCAGTACTTC.

V gene TRBV7-6 combines with J gene TRBJ2-3, with D tentatively TRBD1 (5 bases). There are 14 residues in the CDR3. V was trimmed by 2 bases and J by 3 bases, leaving 9 bases between them. From germline, CDR1 is SGHVS and CDR2 FNYEAQ. The CDR3 DNA reads TGTGCCAGCAGCTTAAGTGGGGCTACAGATACGCAGTATTTT. Amino acid sequence: CASSLSGATDTQYF.

The V and J genes are TRBV27 and TRBJ2-1; TRBD1 aligns across 7 bases. Germline CDR1 MNHEY, CDR2 SMNVEV (reference sequence). The CDR3 is 15 amino acids. V shed 4 bases, J shed 3 bases, and the junction held 6 bases outside the gene matches. CDR3 residues: CASSSLGTVYNEQFF. The DNA of the CDR3 is TGTGCCAGCAGTTCTCTCGGGACAGTCTACAATGAGCAGTTCTTC.

V usage is TRBV11-2 and J usage is TRBJ2-7, with D possibly TRBD1 on 5 matching bases. Trimming left V 2 bases short and J 6 bases short, with 11 bases between. CDR1 is SGHAT and CDR2 is FQNNGV in the germline V gene. This CDR3 has 13 residues. The CDR3 loop reads CASSLSGFGEQYF. The CDR3 region has the DNA TGTGCCAGCAGCTTATCAGGGTTTGGCGAGCAGTACTTC.

The CDR3 nucleotides read TGTGCCAGCAGTTTCAGGGACAGAGGCGGTCAGCCCCAGCATTTT. Translation: CASSFRDRGGQPQHF. The chain recombines TRBV6-6 with TRBJ1-5; 7 bases are a match to TRBD1. Germline-derived CDR1 and CDR2 are MNHNY and SVGAGI (reference sequence). Trimming cost V 4 bases and J 6 bases; bases outside gene matches: 9. The CDR3 is 15 residues long.

The chain uses TRBV5-5 and TRBJ1-5; perhaps TRBD1 as D (5 bases). The germline CDR1 and CDR2 sequences are SGHKS and YYEKEE (reference sequence). V was clipped by 0 bases and J by 3 bases, with 22 bases between them. The CDR3 loop spans 19 amino acids. CDR3 nucleotide sequence: TGTGCCAGCAGCTTGGGCCCCCCCAATAGGGGATATTACAATCAGCCCCAGCATTTT. Amino acid sequence: CASSLGPPNRGYYNQPQHF.